Listed below are T cell receptor beta chains from one sample, sequenced in a study of T cell repertoires in cytomegalovirus infection. TCRdb itself ran the reads through MiXCR, one entry per CDR3 protein. The sample records about 360,000 distinct CDR3 sequences, around a sixth being singletons. The sample was PBMCs. The source is a human donor in good health (CMV status not recorded). Some clones in this sample may be carry-over from other donors' samples. Each CDR3 is given without its conserved first and last residue. D genes are given only for firm matches.

D gene	J gene	V gene	CDR3 protein
-	TRBJ1-4	TRBV5-5	ASSLGEGLAGEKLF
-	TRBJ2-5	TRBV4-1	ASSQDRVRAGQQETQY
-	TRBJ2-7	TRBV5-8	ASSLNGRFYEQY
TRBD2	TRBJ2-7	TRBV7-2	ASSLSLAGVAEQY
TRBD1	TRBJ1-1	TRBV27	ASSATGIVGTEAF
TRBD1	TRBJ2-1	TRBV7-9	ASSLGSGGRSYNEQF
TRBD2	TRBJ2-4	TRBV5-6	ASSLVPSSGALAKNIQY
-	TRBJ2-5	TRBV6-2/TRBV6-3	ASSYSELWWQTQY
-	TRBJ1-2	TRBV28	ASSASGLRHGYT
-	TRBJ1-1	TRBV12-3/TRBV12-4	ASSATGNTEAF
TRBD1	TRBJ1-1	TRBV28	ASSRNRGTEAF
-	TRBJ2-1	TRBV28	ASSFFGSSARGNEQF
TRBD2	TRBJ2-3	TRBV7-9	ASSFQAGGPTDTQY
TRBD1	TRBJ1-1	TRBV10-3	AITATGDFAEAF
-	TRBJ2-5	TRBV7-9	ASSSGAGVYQETQY
TRBD1	TRBJ2-3	TRBV7-8	ASSLGYRGKRDVDTQY
-	TRBJ2-3	TRBV10-3	AIIPDSEDTQY
TRBD1	TRBJ2-2	TRBV7-7	ASSRTGGTGELF
-	TRBJ2-7	TRBV12-3/TRBV12-4	ASTPEGGPYEQY